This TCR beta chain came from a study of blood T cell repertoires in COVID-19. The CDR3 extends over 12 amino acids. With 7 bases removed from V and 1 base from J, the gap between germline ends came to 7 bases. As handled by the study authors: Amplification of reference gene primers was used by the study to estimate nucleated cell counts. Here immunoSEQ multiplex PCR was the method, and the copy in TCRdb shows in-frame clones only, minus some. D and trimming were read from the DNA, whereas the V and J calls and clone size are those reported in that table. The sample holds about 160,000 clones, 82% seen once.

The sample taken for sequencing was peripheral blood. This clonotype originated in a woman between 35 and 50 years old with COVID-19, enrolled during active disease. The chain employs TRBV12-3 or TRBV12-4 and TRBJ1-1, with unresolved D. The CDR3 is CASTRWNTEAFF. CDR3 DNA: TGTGCCAGCACCAGGTGGAACACTGAAGCTTTCTTT.